One T cell receptor beta chain is described in this entry. The antigen it recognizes is unknown. Qualities for individual bases were not recorded, and no much larger clone is one base off. This record comes from a study of cytomegalovirus exposure and HLA in healthy donors listed by TCRdb under 2017. In terms of the full investigation: According to a later analysis, one platform produced both the approximately 110 validation repertoires and the 550 to 800 repertoires of the first cohort. The study aimed to test whether cataloging public T cell receptors could reveal signatures of past pathogen exposure. Along with the roughly 700-subject first cohort, a separate validation cohort of over a hundred different subjects was used. High-throughput TCR immunosequencing, statistical association of individual TCRs with disease status, and machine learning were combined to predict cytomegalovirus infection status.

Separate from the roughly 700-subject first cohort, the validation cohort of around 130 subjects was the group to which the donors belonged. Library preparation used the immunoSEQ multiplex PCR assay. Per the original workflow: A statistical classification framework was developed to diagnose cytomegalovirus status using the catalog of TCR beta chain sequences. The table comes from immuneACCESS by way of TCRdb, which keeps in-frame sequences with V and J called. Part of the clones is missing from these tables; in studies checked, under half for an unresolved V gene and the rest for unknown reasons. That table supplies the V and J calls and clone size; D and trimming were determined from the DNA. The sample table records some 150,000 clones; 86% of these occur just once. In total, the top ten clones hold roughly 2.5% of the sample. Summary of the overall study and its limitations: Across donors, most TCR sequences were observed very rarely, whereas some public TCRs were present in many individuals. The authors suggested that the approach could potentially be generalized to other disease states and immunological phenotypes. The classifier was reported to diagnose cytomegalovirus status with high specificity and sensitivity in both the original cohort and the validation cohort. In vitro tests confirmed that a few of the cytomegalovirus-associated TCR beta chains recognize cytomegalovirus antigens. The study listed 150 to 200 TCR beta chains as associated with cytomegalovirus. A later analysis had no HLA typing for the validation cohort, so co-occurrence there was scored across all 130 or so repertoires. Of the cluster scores, around 95% were above 0 in a later analysis, which found that TCRs clustered in the first cohort also tended to co-occur in the 120 or so validation repertoires.

The cysteine opens and the phenylalanine closes a CDR3 of 15 amino acids. Only the CDR3 DNA stays, 45 bases, in frame from base 1. Clipping removes 8 bases from V and 7 bases from J, with 15 as the unmatched junction base count. CDR1 and CDR2, per the germline V gene (reference sequence), are MNHNY and SVGAGI. The clonotype originates from a man aged 18 to 30 in good health and CMV-seropositive. The chain uses TRBV6-6 and TRBJ1-2, and 8 junction bases match TRBD1. Sequencing used PBMCs. The CDR3 here reads CASAFYAGGAVGYTF. The DNA reads as follows: TGTGCCAGCGCCTTTTACGCAGGGGGCGCGGTTGGCTACACCTTC.